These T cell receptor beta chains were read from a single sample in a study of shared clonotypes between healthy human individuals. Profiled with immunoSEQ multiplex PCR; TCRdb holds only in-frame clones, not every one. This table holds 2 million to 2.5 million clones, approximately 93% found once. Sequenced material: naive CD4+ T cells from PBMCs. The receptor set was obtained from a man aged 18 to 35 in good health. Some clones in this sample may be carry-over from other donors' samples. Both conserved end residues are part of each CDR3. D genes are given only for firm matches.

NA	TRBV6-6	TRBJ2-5	CASRRARTQETQYF
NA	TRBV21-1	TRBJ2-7	CASRTRVYPYEQYF
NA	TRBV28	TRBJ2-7	CASTPPSVAEQYF
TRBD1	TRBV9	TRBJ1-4	CASSAGQGAAKLFF
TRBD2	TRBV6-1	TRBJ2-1	CASSERRGLAGFSYNEQFF
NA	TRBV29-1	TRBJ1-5	CSVEQAAGQPQHF
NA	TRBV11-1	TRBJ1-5	CASSLDGGNQPQHF
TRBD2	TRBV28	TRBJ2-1	CASSPPLAIDEQFF
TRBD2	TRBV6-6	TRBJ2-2	CASSREGLGSRELFF
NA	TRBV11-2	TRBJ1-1	CASSLDLGRLNTEAFF
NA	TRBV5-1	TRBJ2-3	CASRTGTQSTDTQYF
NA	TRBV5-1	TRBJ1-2	CASSLRGSDGYTF